The text below deals with one TCR beta chain. These data are taken from a study of blood T cell repertoires in COVID-19. Study details: The United States, Italy and Spain provided the acute and convalescent COVID-19 samples. The analysed material was cDNA or gDNA that came from T cells, B-cell-depleted T cells, or PBMCs.

Seattle's enrolled individuals joined amid active infection and were then monitored longitudinally. The protocol was immunoSEQ multiplex PCR, while the TCRdb copy is restricted to in-frame clones and leaves out a portion. Seen here are about 70,000 clones, approximately 90% observed once, and the top ten hold 2.5% to 3%. Sequences were obtained from peripheral blood. This TCR derives from a man in his forties or fifties with COVID-19, enrolled during active disease.

The CDR3 is CASSIGQDNYGYTF. In nucleotides, the CDR3 is TGTGCCAGTAGTATTGGACAGGACAACTATGGCTACACCTTC. The V and J genes are TRBV19 and TRBJ1-2, with 7 bases lining up with TRBD1. CDR1 is LNHDA and CDR2 is SQIVND in the germline V gene (reference sequence). This CDR3 has 14 residues. V was pared by 3 bases and J by 2 bases, with 3 bases of the junction left unmatched.